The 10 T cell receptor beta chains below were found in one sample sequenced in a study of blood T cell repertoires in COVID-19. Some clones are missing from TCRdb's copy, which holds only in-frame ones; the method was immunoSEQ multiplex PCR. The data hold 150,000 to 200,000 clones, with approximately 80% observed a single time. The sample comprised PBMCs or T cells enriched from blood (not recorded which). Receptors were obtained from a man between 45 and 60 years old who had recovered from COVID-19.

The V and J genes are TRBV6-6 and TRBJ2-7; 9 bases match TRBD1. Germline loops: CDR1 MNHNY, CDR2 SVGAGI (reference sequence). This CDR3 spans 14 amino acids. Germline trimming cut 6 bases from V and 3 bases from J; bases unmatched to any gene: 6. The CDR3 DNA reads TGTGCCAGCAGCCACCGGGACAGGGTCTACGAGCAGTACTTC. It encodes CASSHRDRVYEQYF.

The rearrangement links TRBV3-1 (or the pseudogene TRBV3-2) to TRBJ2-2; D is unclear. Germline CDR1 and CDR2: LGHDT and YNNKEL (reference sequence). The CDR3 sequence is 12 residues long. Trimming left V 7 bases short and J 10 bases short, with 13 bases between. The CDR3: CASTTRRSELFF. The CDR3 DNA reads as TGTGCCAGCACCACCCGGCGGTCGGAGCTGTTTTTT.

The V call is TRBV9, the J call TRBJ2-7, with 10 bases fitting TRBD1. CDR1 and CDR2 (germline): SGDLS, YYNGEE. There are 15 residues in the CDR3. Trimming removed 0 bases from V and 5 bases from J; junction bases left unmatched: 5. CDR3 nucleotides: TGTGCCAGCAGCGTAGTGGGGACAGGGGACAACGAGCAGTACTTC. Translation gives CASSVVGTGDNEQYF.

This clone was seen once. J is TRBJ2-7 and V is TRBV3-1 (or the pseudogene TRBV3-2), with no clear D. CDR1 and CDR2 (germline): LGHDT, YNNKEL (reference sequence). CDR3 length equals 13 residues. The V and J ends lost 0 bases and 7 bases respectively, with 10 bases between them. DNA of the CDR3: TGTGCCAGCAGCCAAGATACGTACGGGGAGCAGTACTTC. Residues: CASSQDTYGEQYF.

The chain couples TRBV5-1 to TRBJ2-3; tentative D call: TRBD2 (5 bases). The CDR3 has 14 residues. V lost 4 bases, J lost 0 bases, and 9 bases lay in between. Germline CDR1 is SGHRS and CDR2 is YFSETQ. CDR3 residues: CASSQDLSTDTQYF. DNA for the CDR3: TGCGCCAGCAGCCAGGACTTAAGCACAGATACGCAGTATTTT.

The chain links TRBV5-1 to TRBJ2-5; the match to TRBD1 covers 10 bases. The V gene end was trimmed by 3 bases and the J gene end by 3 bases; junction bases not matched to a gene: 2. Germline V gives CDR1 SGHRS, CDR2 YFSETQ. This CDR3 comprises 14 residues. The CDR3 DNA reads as TGCGCCAGCAGCTGGGACAGGGGAGAAGAGACCCAGTACTTC. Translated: CASSWDRGEETQYF. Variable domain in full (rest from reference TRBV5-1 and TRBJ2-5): KAGVTQTPRYLIKTRGQQVTLSCSPISGHRSVSWYQQTPGQGLQFLFEYFSETQRNKGNFPGRFSGRQFSNSRSEMNVSTLELGDSALYLCASSWDRGEETQYFGPGTRLLVL.

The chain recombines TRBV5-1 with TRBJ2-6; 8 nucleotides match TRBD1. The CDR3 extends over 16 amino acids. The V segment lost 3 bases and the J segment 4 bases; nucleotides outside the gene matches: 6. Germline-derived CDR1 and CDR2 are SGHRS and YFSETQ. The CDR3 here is CASSSMGQAGANVLTF. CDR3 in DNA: TGCGCCAGCAGCTCAATGGGACAGGCCGGGGCCAACGTCCTGACTTTC.

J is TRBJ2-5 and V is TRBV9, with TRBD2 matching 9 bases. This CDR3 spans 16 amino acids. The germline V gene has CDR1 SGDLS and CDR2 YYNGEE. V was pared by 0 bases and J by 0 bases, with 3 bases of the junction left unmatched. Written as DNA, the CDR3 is TGTGCCAGCAGCGTAGGTCTAGCGGGGAACCAAGAGACCCAGTACTTC. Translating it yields CASSVGLAGNQETQYF.

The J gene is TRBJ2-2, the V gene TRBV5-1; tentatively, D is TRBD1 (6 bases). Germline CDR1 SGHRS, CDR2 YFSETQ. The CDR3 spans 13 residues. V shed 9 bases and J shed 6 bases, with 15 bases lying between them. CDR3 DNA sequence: TGCGCCACCCAACTAGGGGGATCCGGGGAGCTGTTTTTT. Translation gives CATQLGGSGELFF.

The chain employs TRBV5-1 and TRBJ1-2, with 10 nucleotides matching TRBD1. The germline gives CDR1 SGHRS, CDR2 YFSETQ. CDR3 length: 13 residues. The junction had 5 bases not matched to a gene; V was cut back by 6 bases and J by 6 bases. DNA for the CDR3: TGCGCCAGCACCGTGACAGGGGGCGATGGCTACACCTTC. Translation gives CASTVTGGDGYTF.